These 24 T cell receptor beta chains were all obtained from the same sample, sequenced in a study of cytomegalovirus exposure and HLA in healthy donors. PCR was performed using 60 Vbeta and 13 Jbeta primers. Clones were read by immunoSEQ multiplex PCR, and TCRdb kept only the in-frame ones, dropping some. The sample lists around 150,000 clones, approximately 85% occurring once. Input material: PBMCs. The receptors originated from a woman in her forties in good health and CMV-seronegative.

A few counts support this clone. One end of the junction is discordant with germline, which a read error may explain. DNA of the CDR3: TGTGCCAGCAGCTCAGGGACAGGGAGGGACTTC. Translated: CASSSGTGRDF. The chain links TRBV7-8 to TRBJ2-5; TRBD1 aligns across 9 bases. Germline V CDR1 and CDR2: SGHVS, FQNEAQ. The CDR3 runs 11 residues. The whole variable domain, filled in from reference TRBV7-8 and TRBJ2-5, reads GAGVSQSPRYKVAKRGQDVALRCDPISGHVSLFWYQQALGQGPEFLTYFQNEAQLDKSGLPSDRFFAERPEGSVSTLKIQRTQQEDSAVYLCASSSGTGRDFGPGTRLLVL.

The chain joins TRBV7-9 to TRBJ2-3; D perhaps matches TRBD2 (6 bases). There are 16 residues in the CDR3. Germline V gene data show CDR1 as SEHNR and CDR2 as FQNEAQ (reference sequence). Trimming removed 2 bases at V and 6 bases at J, with 18 bases between. The chain's CDR3 is CASSLQGGPNVDTQYF. The CDR3 nucleotides are TGTGCCAGCAGCTTACAAGGAGGGCCGAATGTGGATACGCAGTATTTT.

CDR3 in amino acids: CASSTWRASGNLDTQYF. CDR3 DNA: TGTGCCAGCAGCACATGGAGGGCTAGCGGGAACTTGGATACGCAGTATTTT. The V gene is TRBV5-5, the J gene TRBJ2-3; TRBD2 matches at 9 bases. This CDR3 region has 17 residues. J lost 6 bases, V lost 4 bases, and 15 bases had no gene match. Germline V gives CDR1 SGHKS, CDR2 YYEKEE (reference sequence). Complete variable domain (other parts from reference TRBV5-5 and TRBJ2-3): DAGVTQSPTHLIKTRGQQVTLRCSPISGHKSVSWYQQVLGQGPQFIFQYYEKEERGRGNFPDRFSARQFPNYSSELNVNALLLGDSALYLCASSTWRASGNLDTQYFGPGTRLTVL.

The J gene is TRBJ2-5, the V gene TRBV7-8, with no clear D. The CDR3 runs to 15 residues. Germline V gives CDR1 SGHVS, CDR2 FQNEAQ. Trimming removed 2 bases from V and 2 bases from J, with 12 bases in between. CDR3 amino acids: CASSLSHRTQETQYF. CDR3 DNA sequence: TGTGCCAGCAGCTTAAGCCATCGTACTCAAGAGACCCAGTACTTC.

Only one count was recorded for this clone. The chain combines TRBV4-2 with TRBJ2-4; maybe TRBD2 (5 bases). The CDR3 has 18 amino acids. Germline lookup yields CDR1 LGHNA and CDR2 YNFKEQ. V dropped 0 bases and J dropped 4 bases, with 19 bases sitting between them. The CDR3 loop reads CASSQDVSLSAVKNIQYF. The DNA for the CDR3 is TGTGCCAGCAGCCAAGATGTGAGTCTCTCAGCGGTGAAAAACATTCAGTACTTC.

For the CDR3, the DNA is TGTGCCAGTAGTGTGGGACTAGCGGGAGGATTGAGCACCGGGGAGCTGTTTTTT. Its protein is CASSVGLAGGLSTGELFF. The chain uses TRBV19 and TRBJ2-2; TRBD2 agrees at 15 bases. This CDR3 has 18 amino acids. Germline V gene sequence: CDR1 LNHDA, CDR2 SQIVND (reference sequence). The ends lost 5 bases at V and 4 bases at J; junction bases unmatched: 8.

The V call is TRBV27, the J call TRBJ2-1; TRBD2 matches at 9 bases. The CDR3 consists of 14 residues. V dropped 2 bases and J dropped 6; count of bases not matched to a gene: 2. The germline V gene encodes CDR1 MNHEY and CDR2 SMNVEV (reference sequence). The CDR3 DNA sequence: TGTGCCAGCAGTTTACGGCGGGAGGGCAATGAGCAGTTCTTC. This codes for CASSLRREGNEQFF.

The chain carries TRBV7-2 and TRBJ2-1; a weak D match, TRBD2 (5 bases). Trimming shortened V by 5 bases and J by 4 bases, and 15 bases separated the two germline ends. CDR1 and CDR2 (germline): SGHTA, FQGNSA. The CDR3 is 15 residues long. The CDR3 nucleotides read TGTGCCAGCAGCCCATCCAGCGGTTCATACAATGAGCAGTTCTTC. Protein sequence: CASSPSSGSYNEQFF. The full variable domain, rest sourced from reference TRBV7-2 and TRBJ2-1, is GAGVSQSPSNKVTEKGKDVELRCDPISGHTALYWYRQSLGQGLEFLIYFQGNSAPDKSGLPSDRFSAERTGGSVSTLTIQRTQQEDSAVYLCASSPSSGSYNEQFFGPGTRLTVL.

The CDR3 DNA reads TGTGCCAGCACCTCTAGCACAGATACGCAGTATTTT. This gives the protein CASTSSTDTQYF. The chain uses TRBV27 and TRBJ2-3, with unresolved D. The CDR3 covers 12 residues. Germline-derived CDR1 and CDR2 are MNHEY and SMNVEV (reference sequence). The V end was cut by 7 bases, the J end by 0 bases, with 5 bases between.

This CDR3 reads CASSLDGQVNTEAFF. The CDR3 DNA follows: TGTGCCAGCAGCTTGGATGGACAGGTGAACACTGAAGCTTTCTTT. V and J are TRBV5-6 and TRBJ1-1; 7 bases are shared with TRBD1. From germline, CDR1 is SGHDT and CDR2 YYEEEE. This CDR3 region has 15 residues. Germline trimming cut 0 bases from V and 0 bases from J; bases unmatched to any gene: 2.

This clone has more than one count but fewer than ten. The rearrangement uses TRBV5-4 and TRBJ2-7, with D perhaps matching TRBD1 (5 bases). Germline CDR1 and CDR2: SGHNT and YYREEE (reference sequence). Trimming removed 0 bases from V and 5 bases from J, with 9 bases in between. The CDR3 spans 13 residues. CDR3: CASSLGRADEQYF. CDR3 DNA: TGTGCCAGCAGCTTGGGCAGGGCGGACGAGCAGTACTTC.

This clone has only a few counts. The chain employs TRBV5-4 and TRBJ1-1; D may be TRBD1 (5 bases). This CDR3 is 17 amino acids long. Germline V gene lookup returns CDR1 SGHNT and CDR2 YYREEE (reference sequence). V shed 2 bases and J shed 0 bases, with 17 bases lying between them. The CDR3 region is CASSFDSVPTMNTEAFF. The DNA for the CDR3 is TGTGCCAGCAGCTTTGACAGTGTCCCGACCATGAACACTGAAGCTTTCTTT.

In DNA, the CDR3 is TGCGCCAGTGGGGAATCTGCGGGTATCTCCTACAATGAGCAGTTCTTC. Protein sequence: CASGESAGISYNEQFF. The rearrangement uses TRBV5-1 and TRBJ2-1; D may be TRBD2 (5 bases). The CDR3 spans 16 residues. Trimming cost V 8 bases and J 0 bases, with 18 bases left between them. In germline, CDR1 is SGHRS, CDR2 YFSETQ.

This clone was detected only once. The gene calls are TRBV27 and TRBJ1-1; D might be TRBD1 (5 bases). V was pared by 2 bases and J by 0 bases, with 22 bases between. Germline V gene lookup returns CDR1 MNHEY and CDR2 SMNVEV (reference sequence). The CDR3 consists of 19 residues. CDR3 in amino acids: CASSLGAGIPGVMNTEAFF. CDR3 nucleotide sequence: TGTGCCAGCAGTTTAGGTGCCGGGATCCCGGGGGTCATGAACACTGAAGCTTTCTTT.

The V call is TRBV25-1, the J call TRBJ2-1; TRBD1 aligns across 7 bases. J gave up 5 bases and V 1 base, and 2 bases lay outside the gene matches. The CDR3 runs to 14 residues. The V gene's germline CDR1 is MGHDK and CDR2 SYGVNS. The CDR3 nucleotides read TGTGCCAGCAGTGAATCTACAGGGGACAATGAGCAGTTCTTC. Translated: CASSESTGDNEQFF.

Notes on this clone: Other DNA sequences of this sample code for an identical CDR3. The gene calls are TRBV5-1 and TRBJ2-3, with unresolved D. CDR3 length equals 14 residues. CDR1 is SGHRS, CDR2 YFSETQ, per germline. Trimming took 0 bases from V and 1 from J, leaving 6 bases between them. CDR3 nucleotide sequence: TGCGCCAGCAGCTTGGCCTCAGGCACAGATACGCAGTATTTT. Translated: CASSLASGTDTQYF.

The rearrangement joins TRBV5-1 to TRBJ2-1; 9 positions match TRBD2. Germline V lookup: CDR1 SGHRS, CDR2 YFSETQ. This CDR3 region has 16 residues. V lost 0 bases to trimming and J lost 4 bases; unmatched junction nucleotides: 5. CDR3 in amino acids: CASSLETAGGYNEQFF. The CDR3 DNA reads TGCGCCAGCAGCTTGGAAACTGCGGGAGGGTACAATGAGCAGTTCTTC.

The rearrangement uses TRBV2 and TRBJ2-7, with 7 nucleotides matching TRBD1. Trimming cost V 4 bases and J 1 base; bases outside gene matches: 7. The CDR3 length is 15 residues. CDR1 and CDR2 (germline): SNHLY, FYNNEI. The CDR3 bases are TGTGCCAGCAGTGTGTCGGCAGGGGGATCCTACGAGCAGTACTTC. Amino acids: CASSVSAGGSYEQYF.

Comment on this clone: The junction does not match germline at one end; this may be a read error. The rearrangement uses TRBV10-2 and TRBJ2-5; possibly TRBD2 for D (6 bases). Germline assignment: CDR1 WSHSY and CDR2 SAAADI. The CDR3 consists of 12 residues. The CDR3 DNA is TGCGCCAGCAGTGAGGGGGAGTTCGGGGGAAACTTC. This translates into CASSEGEFGGNF.

This chain uses TRBV5-4 with TRBJ2-1, with a possible D match to TRBD1 (6 bases). This CDR3 is 12 amino acids long. V lost 4 bases to trimming and J lost 8 bases, with 10 bases between them. Germline values: CDR1 SGHNT, CDR2 YYREEE (reference sequence). The CDR3 loop is CASSPQGYEQFF. CDR3 DNA sequence: TGTGCCAGCAGCCCGCAGGGGTATGAGCAGTTCTTC. The full variable domain, rest sourced from reference TRBV5-4 and TRBJ2-1, is ETGVTQSPTHLIKTRGQQVTLRCSSQSGHNTVSWYQQALGQGPQFIFQYYREEENGRGNFPPRFSGLQFPNYSSELNVNALELDDSALYLCASSPQGYEQFFGPGTRLTVL.

The rearrangement uses TRBV2 and TRBJ1-2, with 8 bases aligning to TRBD1. Per the germline V gene, CDR1 is SNHLY and CDR2 is FYNNEI. The J segment lost 5 bases and the V segment lost 6 bases, leaving 14 bases of the junction unmatched. The CDR3 totals 16 residues. The CDR3 loop reads CASRYGTGGALYGYTF. DNA of the CDR3: TGTGCCAGCAGGTATGGGACAGGCGGCGCCCTATATGGCTACACCTTC.

The chain employs TRBV7-2 and TRBJ2-1; TRBD2 might be the D (6 bases). The length of the CDR3 is 15 residues. Between the trimmed V and J ends, which lost 2 bases and 3 bases, there was a span of 11 bases. Germline assignment: CDR1 SGHTA and CDR2 FQGNSA. CDR3 in amino acids: CASSLQASDYNEQFF. The CDR3 nucleotides read TGTGCCAGCAGCTTACAGGCTAGCGACTACAATGAGCAGTTCTTC.

The chain is built from TRBV13 and TRBJ2-5, with D possibly matching TRBD1 (6 bases). CDR3 length: 13 residues. V was pared by 5 bases and J by 5 bases, with 12 bases between. CDR1 and CDR2 from the germline V gene are PRHDT and FYEKMQ (reference sequence). The CDR3 protein is CASSPWGQETQYF. Written as DNA, the CDR3 is TGTGCCAGCAGCCCTTGGGGGCAGGAGACCCAGTACTTC. Filled out from reference TRBV13 and TRBJ2-5, the complete variable domain reads AAGVIQSPRHLIKEKRETATLKCYPIPRHDTVYWYQQGPGQDPQFLISFYEKMQSDKGSIPDRFSAQQFSDYHSELNMSSLELGDSALYFCASSPWGQETQYFGPGTRLLVL.

The chain combines TRBV5-1 with TRBJ2-5; D is ambiguous. Trimming removed 5 bases at V and 1 base at J, with 6 bases between. The CDR3 covers 12 residues. Germline V gene sequence: CDR1 SGHRS, CDR2 YFSETQ. The CDR3 DNA reads as TGCGCCAGCAGTCAGTCCCAAGAGACCCAGTACTTC. It yields the protein CASSQSQETQYF.